This TCR beta chain stems from a study of T cell responses to AZD1222 COVID-19 vaccine. Study-wide results and limits: As reported, nearly half of all spike-specific TCRs target variant regions that are unmutated. Sampling captured repertoires only after the peak T cell response.

Germline V gene data show CDR1 as SNHLY and CDR2 as FYNNEI. Trimming shortened V by 6 bases and J by 2 bases, and 8 bases separated the two germline ends. The CDR3 extends over 12 amino acids. As regards this clone: What it binds is unknown.

The method was immunoSEQ multiplex PCR; TCRdb's version includes in-frame clones alone and lacks a portion of them. The sample lists fewer than 200,000 clones, more than 90% occurring once. The chain uses TRBV2 and TRBJ2-7; no firm D call. This sequence originates from an adult who received the MenACWY meningococcal vaccine as a control. Sequences were derived from peripheral blood, sampled 28 days after the second dose of the MenACWY control vaccine. The CDR3 here is CASRTRTYEQYF. The CDR3 DNA follows: TGTGCCAGCAGGACGCGAACCTACGAGCAGTACTTC.